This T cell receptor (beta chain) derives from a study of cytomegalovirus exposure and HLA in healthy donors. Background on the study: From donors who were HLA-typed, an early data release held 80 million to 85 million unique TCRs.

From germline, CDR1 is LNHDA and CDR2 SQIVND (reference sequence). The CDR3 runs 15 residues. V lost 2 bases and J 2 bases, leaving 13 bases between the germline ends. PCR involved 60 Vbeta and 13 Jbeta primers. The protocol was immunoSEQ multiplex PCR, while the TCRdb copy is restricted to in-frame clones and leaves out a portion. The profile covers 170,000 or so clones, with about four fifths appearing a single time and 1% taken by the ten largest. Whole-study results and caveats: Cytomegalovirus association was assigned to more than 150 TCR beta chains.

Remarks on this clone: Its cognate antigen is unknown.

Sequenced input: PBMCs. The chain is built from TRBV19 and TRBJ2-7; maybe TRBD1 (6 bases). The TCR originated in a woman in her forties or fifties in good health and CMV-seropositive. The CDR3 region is CASSIKGTNTYEQYF. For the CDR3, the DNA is TGTGCCAGTAGTATAAAAGGGACAAATACCTACGAGCAGTACTTC. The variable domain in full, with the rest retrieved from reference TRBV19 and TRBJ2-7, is DGGITQSPKYLFRKEGQNVTLSCEQNLNHDAMYWYRQDPGQGLRLIYYSQIVNDFQKGDIAEGYSVSREKKESFPLTVTSAQKNPTAFYLCASSIKGTNTYEQYFGPGTRLTVT.